These 20 T cell receptor beta chains share one sample of origin, sequenced in a study of T-cell reconstitution after alpha-beta-depleted transplantation in children. Unique molecular identifiers were used to barcode this TCRbeta library. TCRdb re-analysed the PCR reads in MiXCR, keeping a single row per CDR3 protein. The table has around 94,000 distinct CDR3 sequences, approximately 5.4% seen once. The sample here was PBMCs, mostly from graft donor cells, taken 60 days after TCRalphabeta/CD19-depleted stem cell transplant. Every receptor here comes from a female patient under 10 years old who had a stem cell transplant for Fanconi anemia, so the T cells may come from the graft donor.

The DNA for the CDR3 is TGCAGCGTTGCACACGGCTCTCGGGAGACCCAGTACTTC. This encodes CSVAHGSRETQYF. The chain recombines TRBV29-1 with TRBJ2-5; no clear D gene. The CDR3 runs to 13 residues. Trimming took off 4 bases at V and 5 bases at J, with 14 bases between the two ends. The germline V gene has CDR1 SQVTM and CDR2 ANQGSEA.

This clonotype showed up just a few times. The rearrangement uses TRBV30 and TRBJ1-3; a weak D match, TRBD1 (5 bases). Trimming took 4 bases from V and 0 from J, leaving 13 bases between them. CDR1 and CDR2 (germline): GTSNPN, SVGIG (reference sequence). The CDR3 length is 15 residues. CDR3 in amino acids: CAWTQGGHSGNTIYF. The CDR3 DNA reads as TGTGCCTGGACCCAGGGCGGGCACTCTGGAAACACCATATATTTT.

The chain is built from TRBV19 and TRBJ1-3, with D uncertain. The CDR3 contains 15 residues. The ends were cut back, 3 bases at V and 3 bases at J, with 12 bases in the middle. In germline, CDR1 is LNHDA, CDR2 SQIVND (reference sequence). The CDR3 nucleotides are TGTGCCAGTAGTATTGTGCGTACGGGTGGAAACACCATATATTTT. Amino acids: CASSIVRTGGNTIYF.

The V and J genes are TRBV7-2 and TRBJ1-2, with 8 positions matching TRBD1. Germline CDR1 is SGHTA and CDR2 is FQGNSA. CDR3 size: 15 residues. The V segment lost 4 bases and the J segment 6 bases; nucleotides outside the gene matches: 10. In nucleotides, the CDR3 is TGTGCCAGCAGCTCATACAGGGGGGACTTGAATGGCTACACCTTC. It codes for CASSSYRGDLNGYTF. Full variable domain (remainder filled in from reference TRBV7-2 and TRBJ1-2): GAGVSQSPSNKVTEKGKDVELRCDPISGHTALYWYRQSLGQGLEFLIYFQGNSAPDKSGLPSDRFSAERTGGSVSTLTIQRTQQEDSAVYLCASSSYRGDLNGYTFGSGTRLTVV.

Ten or more counts support this clonotype. V gene TRBV7-2 combines with J gene TRBJ2-1; TRBD2 matches at 8 bases. Germline V gene lookup returns CDR1 SGHTA and CDR2 FQGNSA. CDR3 size: 16 residues. V gave up 4 bases and J gave up 3 bases; unmatched junction bases: 8. The CDR3 region has the DNA TGTGCCAGCAGCTCCCATATAGCGGGATTCTACAATGAGCAGTTCTTC. It translates to CASSSHIAGFYNEQFF.

This clonotype was seen repeatedly, ten times or more. This chain joins TRBV5-1 and TRBJ2-5; D might be TRBD1 (6 bases). The germline CDR1 and CDR2 sequences are SGHRS and YFSETQ. V was clipped by 5 bases and J by 0 bases, with 8 bases between them. This CDR3 spans 13 amino acids. CDR3 residues: CASRDSHQETQYF. The CDR3 DNA is TGCGCCAGCAGGGACAGTCACCAAGAGACCCAGTACTTC.

The J gene is TRBJ2-3, the V gene TRBV12-3 or TRBV12-4; D is unclear. This CDR3 spans 14 amino acids. V shed 0 bases and J shed 1 base, with 5 bases lying between them. The CDR3 loop reads CASSLARGTDTQYF. The CDR3 bases are TGTGCCAGCAGTTTAGCTCGTGGCACAGATACGCAGTATTTT.

This clonotype was recorded at least ten times. The chain joins TRBV30 to TRBJ2-3; TRBD2 matches at 9 bases. Germline-derived CDR1 and CDR2 are GTSNPN and SVGIG (reference sequence). The length of the CDR3 is 16 residues. V lost 2 bases, J lost 2 bases, and 8 bases stayed unmatched. The CDR3 sequence: CAWSTWGLADTDTQYF. The CDR3 nucleotides are TGTGCCTGGAGTACTTGGGGACTAGCCGACACAGATACGCAGTATTTT.

A few counts support this clonotype. The V gene is TRBV7-9, the J gene TRBJ1-1; D unresolved. Per the germline V gene, CDR1 is SEHNR and CDR2 is FQNEAQ (reference sequence). The CDR3 length is 14 residues. The V end lost 1 base, the J end lost 5 bases, and 11 bases lay between the germline ends. For the CDR3, the DNA is TGTGCCAGCAGCTTAGTAAGCCGTGGGACTGAAGCTTTCTTT. This sequence encodes CASSLVSRGTEAFF. Full variable domain (outside the CDR3, taken from reference TRBV7-9 and TRBJ1-1): DTGVSQNPRHKITKRGQNVTFRCDPISEHNRLYWYRQTLGQGPEFLTYFQNEAQLEKSRLLSDRFSAERPKGSFSTLEIQRTEQGDSAMYLCASSLVSRGTEAFFGQGTRLTVV.

In its sample, this clonotype was seen a few times. This chain connects TRBV7-3 to TRBJ1-5, with unresolved D. CDR1 and CDR2 from the germline V gene are SGHTA and FQGTGA. CDR3 size: 13 residues. V gave up 3 bases and J gave up 5 bases, with 8 bases separating them. In DNA, the CDR3 is TGTGCCAGCAGCTTGACGAAGGATCAGCCCCAGCATTTT. This gives the protein CASSLTKDQPQHF.

This clonotype occurred many times. The chain couples TRBV27 to TRBJ2-2, with D hard to call. V was clipped by 3 bases and J by 4 bases, with 9 bases between them. The germline V gene has CDR1 MNHEY and CDR2 SMNVEV (reference sequence). This CDR3 spans 14 amino acids. CDR3 nucleotide sequence: TGTGCCAGCAGTTTTAGGCAACTCACCGGGGAGCTGTTTTTT. Translating it yields CASSFRQLTGELFF.

This clonotype was observed at least ten times. This chain joins TRBV7-3 and TRBJ2-3; 14 bases match TRBD2. From germline, CDR1 is SGHTA and CDR2 FQGTGA. Germline trimming cut 5 bases from V and 6 bases from J; bases unmatched to any gene: 7. CDR3 length equals 16 residues. CDR3 DNA: TGTGCCAGCAGCCCCGGGACTAGCGGGAGAATGGATACGCAGTATTTT. Residues: CASSPGTSGRMDTQYF.

This clonotype has ten or more counts. The rearrangement joins TRBV20-1 to TRBJ2-5; 7 nucleotides match TRBD1. Germline CDR1 reads DFQATT; CDR2 reads SNEGSKA (reference sequence). The CDR3 has 13 amino acids. Trimming cost V 5 bases and J 5 bases; bases outside gene matches: 8. The chain's CDR3 is CSARMGQMETQYF. As DNA, the CDR3 is TGCAGTGCTCGGATGGGACAGATGGAGACCCAGTACTTC.

On this clonotype: Being one base from a much bigger clone, this may be a read error. This sequence joins TRBV6-5 and TRBJ1-4; D unclear. The CDR3 covers 14 residues. Germline CDR1 is MNHEY and CDR2 is SVGAGI. The CDR3 loop reads CATSYGTTNEKLFF. DNA for the CDR3: TGTGCCACCAGTTACGGGACAACTAATGAAAAACTGTTTTTT.

This clonotype was seen repeatedly, ten times or more. V and J are TRBV29-1 and TRBJ1-1, with D uncertain. Trimming cost V 7 bases and J 5 bases, with 11 bases left between them. This CDR3 is 11 amino acids long. Per the germline V gene, CDR1 is SQVTM and CDR2 is ANQGSEA. In DNA, the CDR3 is TGCAGCGCCCCAGATGAAACTGAAGCTTTCTTT. Encoded protein: CSAPDETEAFF.

In this sample, this clonotype turned up a few times. The chain couples TRBV20-1 to TRBJ2-7; D might be TRBD2 (6 bases). Germline loops: CDR1 DFQATT, CDR2 SNEGSKA (reference sequence). This CDR3 comprises 14 residues. Trimming removed 4 bases at V and 3 bases at J, with 16 bases between. The CDR3, as DNA: TGCAGTGCTACCCCCCAGCGGGCCCTCTACGAGCAGTACTTC. This translates into CSATPQRALYEQYF.

This clonotype was recorded at least ten times. This chain uses TRBV12-3 or TRBV12-4 with TRBJ2-7; D might be TRBD1 (7 bases). The CDR3 consists of 17 residues. V shed 9 bases and J shed 0 bases, with 24 bases lying between them. Here the CDR3 reads CARTTGTFTNPSYEQYF. CDR3 DNA: TGTGCCAGGACGACAGGGACTTTTACGAACCCCTCCTACGAGCAGTACTTC.

In this sample, this clonotype turned up many times. The chain has TRBV28 and TRBJ1-1, with D perhaps matching TRBD1 (5 bases). Germline CDR1 and CDR2: MDHEN and SYDVKM. The V end lost 6 bases, the J end lost 0 bases, and 11 bases lay between the germline ends. The CDR3 is made up of 14 amino acids. DNA of the CDR3: TGTGCCAGCAGAAATGGGGGGTTGAACACTGAAGCTTTCTTT. It translates to CASRNGGLNTEAFF.

Only a few counts were recorded for this clonotype. CDR3 residues: CASSLEPLAGGRTDTQYF. DNA of the CDR3: TGTGCCAGCAGCTTAGAACCTCTAGCGGGGGGCCGCACAGATACGCAGTATTTT. The chain uses TRBV7-8 and TRBJ2-3; 11 positions agree with TRBD2. J was trimmed by 1 base and V by 1 base; bases with no gene match: 7. There are 18 residues in the CDR3. Germline assignment: CDR1 SGHVS and CDR2 FQNEAQ. The full variable domain, completed using reference TRBV7-8 and TRBJ2-3, is GAGVSQSPRYKVAKRGQDVALRCDPISGHVSLFWYQQALGQGPEFLTYFQNEAQLDKSGLPSDRFFAERPEGSVSTLKIQRTQQEDSAVYLCASSLEPLAGGRTDTQYFGPGTRLTVL.

This clonotype was counted at least ten times. The chain has TRBV5-1 and TRBJ2-5, with unresolved D. The CDR3 has 15 residues. With 3 bases removed from V and 2 bases from J, the gap between germline ends came to 14 bases. Germline CDR1 is SGHRS and CDR2 is YFSETQ. The CDR3 nucleotides are TGCGCCAGCAGCTACTTGACCCCTCCTCAAGAGACCCAGTACTTC. Translated, it gives CASSYLTPPQETQYF. Full variable domain (outside the CDR3, taken from reference TRBV5-1 and TRBJ2-5): KAGVTQTPRYLIKTRGQQVTLSCSPISGHRSVSWYQQTPGQGLQFLFEYFSETQRNKGNFPGRFSGRQFSNSRSEMNVSTLELGDSALYLCASSYLTPPQETQYFGPGTRLLVL.